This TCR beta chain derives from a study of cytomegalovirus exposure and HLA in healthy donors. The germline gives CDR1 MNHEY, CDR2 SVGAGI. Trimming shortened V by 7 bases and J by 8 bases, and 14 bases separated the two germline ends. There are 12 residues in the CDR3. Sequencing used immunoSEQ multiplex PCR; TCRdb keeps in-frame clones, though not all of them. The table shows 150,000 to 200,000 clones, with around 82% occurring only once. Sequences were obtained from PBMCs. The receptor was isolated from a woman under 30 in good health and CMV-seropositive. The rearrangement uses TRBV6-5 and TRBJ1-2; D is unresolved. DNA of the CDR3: TGTGCCAGCATCGACGCCCGGGTGGGCTACACCTTC. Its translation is CASIDARVGYTF.